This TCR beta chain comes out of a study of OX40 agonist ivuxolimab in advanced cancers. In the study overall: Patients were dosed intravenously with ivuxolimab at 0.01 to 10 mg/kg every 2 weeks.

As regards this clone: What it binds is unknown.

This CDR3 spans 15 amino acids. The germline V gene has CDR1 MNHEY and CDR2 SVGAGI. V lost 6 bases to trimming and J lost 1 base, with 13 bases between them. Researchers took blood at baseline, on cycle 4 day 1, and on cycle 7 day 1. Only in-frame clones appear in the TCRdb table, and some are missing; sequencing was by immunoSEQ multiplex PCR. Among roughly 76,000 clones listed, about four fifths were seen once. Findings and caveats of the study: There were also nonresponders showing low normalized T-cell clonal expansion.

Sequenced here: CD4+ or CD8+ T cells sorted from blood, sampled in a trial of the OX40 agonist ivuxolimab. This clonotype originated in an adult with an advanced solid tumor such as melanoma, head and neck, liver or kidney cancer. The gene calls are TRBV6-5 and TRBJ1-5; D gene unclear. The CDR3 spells CASSPWAGSNQPQHF. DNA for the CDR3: TGTGCCAGCAGCCCCTGGGCGGGGAGCAATCAGCCCCAGCATTTT.